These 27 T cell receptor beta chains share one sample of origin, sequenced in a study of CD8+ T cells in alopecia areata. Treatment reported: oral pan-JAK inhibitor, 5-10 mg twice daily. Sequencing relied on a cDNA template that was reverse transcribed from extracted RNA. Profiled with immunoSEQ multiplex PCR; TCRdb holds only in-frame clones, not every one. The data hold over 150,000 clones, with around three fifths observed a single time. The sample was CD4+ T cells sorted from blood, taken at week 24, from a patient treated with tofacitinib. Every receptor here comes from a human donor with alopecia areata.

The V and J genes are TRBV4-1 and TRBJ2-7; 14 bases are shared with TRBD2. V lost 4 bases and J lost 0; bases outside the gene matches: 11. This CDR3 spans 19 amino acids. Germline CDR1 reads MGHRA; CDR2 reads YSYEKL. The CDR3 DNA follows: TGCGCCAGCAGCCCTCCACGGACTAGCGGGGGGTCAACCTCCTACGAGCAGTACTTC. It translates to CASSPPRTSGGSTSYEQYF.

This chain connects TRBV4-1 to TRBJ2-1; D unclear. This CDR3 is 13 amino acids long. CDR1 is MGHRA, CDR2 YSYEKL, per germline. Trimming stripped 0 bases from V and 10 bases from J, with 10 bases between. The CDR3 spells CASSQDRAREQFF. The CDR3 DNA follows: TGCGCCAGCAGCCAAGACCGCGCCCGGGAGCAGTTCTTC.

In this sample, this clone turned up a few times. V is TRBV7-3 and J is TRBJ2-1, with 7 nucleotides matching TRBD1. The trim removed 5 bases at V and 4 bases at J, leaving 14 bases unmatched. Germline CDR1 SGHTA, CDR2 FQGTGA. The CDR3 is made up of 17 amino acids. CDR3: CASSPTGLGGPYNEQFF. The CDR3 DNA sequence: TGTGCCAGCAGCCCAACCGGTCTAGGGGGCCCGTACAATGAGCAGTTCTTC.

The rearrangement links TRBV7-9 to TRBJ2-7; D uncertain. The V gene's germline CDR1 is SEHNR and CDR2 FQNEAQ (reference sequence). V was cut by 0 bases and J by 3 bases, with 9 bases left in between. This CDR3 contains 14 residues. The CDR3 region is CASSLAGFDYEQYF. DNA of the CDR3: TGTGCCAGCAGCTTAGCCGGATTTGACTACGAGCAGTACTTC.

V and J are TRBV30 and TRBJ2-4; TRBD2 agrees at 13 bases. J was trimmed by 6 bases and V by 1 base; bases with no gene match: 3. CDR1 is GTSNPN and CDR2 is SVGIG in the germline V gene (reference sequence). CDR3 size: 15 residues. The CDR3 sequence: CAWSALAGGRNIQYF. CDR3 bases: TGTGCCTGGAGTGCACTAGCGGGGGGGCGAAACATTCAGTACTTC.

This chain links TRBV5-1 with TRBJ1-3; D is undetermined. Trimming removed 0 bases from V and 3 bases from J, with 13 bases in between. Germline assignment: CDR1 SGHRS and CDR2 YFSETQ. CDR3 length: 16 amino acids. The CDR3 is CASSLAGSRYGNTIYF. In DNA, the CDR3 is TGCGCCAGCAGCTTGGCAGGATCCCGCTATGGAAACACCATATATTTT.

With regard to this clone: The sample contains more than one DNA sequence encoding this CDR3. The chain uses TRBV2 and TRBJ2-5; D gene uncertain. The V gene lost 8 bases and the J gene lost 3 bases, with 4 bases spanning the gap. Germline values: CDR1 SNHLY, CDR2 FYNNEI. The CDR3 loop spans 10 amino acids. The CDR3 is CASGEETQYF. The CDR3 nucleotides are TGTGCCAGCGGGGAAGAGACCCAGTACTTC.

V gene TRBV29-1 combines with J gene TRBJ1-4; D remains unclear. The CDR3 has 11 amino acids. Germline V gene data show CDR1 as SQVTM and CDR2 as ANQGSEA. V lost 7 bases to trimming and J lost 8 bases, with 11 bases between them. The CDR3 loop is CSAVAAEKLFF. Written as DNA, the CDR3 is TGCAGCGCCGTTGCGGCGGAAAAACTGTTTTTT.

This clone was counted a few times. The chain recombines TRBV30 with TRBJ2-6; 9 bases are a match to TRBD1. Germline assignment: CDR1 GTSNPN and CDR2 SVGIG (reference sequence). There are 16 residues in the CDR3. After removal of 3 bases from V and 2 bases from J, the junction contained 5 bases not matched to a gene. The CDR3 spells CAWRTGGIPGANVLTF. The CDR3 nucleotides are TGTGCCTGGAGGACAGGGGGAATCCCTGGGGCCAACGTCCTGACTTTC.

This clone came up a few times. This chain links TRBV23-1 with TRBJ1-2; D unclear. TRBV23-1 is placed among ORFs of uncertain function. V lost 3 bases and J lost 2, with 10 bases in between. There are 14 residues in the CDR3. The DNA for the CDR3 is TGCGCCAGCAGTCACCGCGGATCAAACTATGGCTACACCTTC. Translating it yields CASSHRGSNYGYTF.

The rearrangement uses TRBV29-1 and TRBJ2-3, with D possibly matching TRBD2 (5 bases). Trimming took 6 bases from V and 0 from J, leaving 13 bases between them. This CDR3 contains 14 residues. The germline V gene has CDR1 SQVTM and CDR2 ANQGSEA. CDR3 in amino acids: CSVLAEGSTDTQYF. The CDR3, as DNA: TGCAGCGTACTCGCAGAGGGTAGCACAGATACGCAGTATTTT.

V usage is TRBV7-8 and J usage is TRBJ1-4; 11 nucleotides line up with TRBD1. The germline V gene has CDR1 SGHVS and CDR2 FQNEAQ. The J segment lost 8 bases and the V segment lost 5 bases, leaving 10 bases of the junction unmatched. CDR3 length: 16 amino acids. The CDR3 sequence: CASSLTPGQGGEKLFF. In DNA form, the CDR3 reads TGTGCCAGCAGCCTCACTCCGGGACAGGGGGGGGAAAAACTGTTTTTT.

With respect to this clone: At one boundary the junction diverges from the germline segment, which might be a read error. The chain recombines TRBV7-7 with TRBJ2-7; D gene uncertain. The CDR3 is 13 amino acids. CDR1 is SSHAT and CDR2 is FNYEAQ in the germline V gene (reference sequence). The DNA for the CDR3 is TGTGCTAGCAGCTTATCGGAATCCCACGAGCAGTACTTC. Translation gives CASSLSESHEQYF.

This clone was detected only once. The CDR3 DNA follows: TGCGCCAGCAGCTCACGACAGGGGGCAACCGGGGAGCTGTTTTTT. Translating it yields CASSSRQGATGELFF. This chain uses TRBV5-1 with TRBJ2-2, with TRBD1 matching 10 bases. There are 15 residues in the CDR3. Germline values: CDR1 SGHRS, CDR2 YFSETQ. V was clipped by 3 bases and J by 5 bases; unmatched bases: 4.

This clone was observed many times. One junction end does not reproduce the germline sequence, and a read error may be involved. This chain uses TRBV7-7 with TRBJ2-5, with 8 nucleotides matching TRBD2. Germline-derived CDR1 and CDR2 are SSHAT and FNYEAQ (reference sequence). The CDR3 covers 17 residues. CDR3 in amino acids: CASSLELSGGDQETQYF. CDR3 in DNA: TGTGCTAGCAGCTTAGAATTAAGCGGGGGCGACCAAGAGACCCAGTACTTC. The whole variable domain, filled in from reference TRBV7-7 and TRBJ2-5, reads GAGVSQSPRYKVTKRGQDVTLRCDPISSHATLYWYQQALGQGPEFLTYFNYEAQPDKSGLPSDRFSAERPEGSISTLTIQRTEQRDSAMYRCASSLELSGGDQETQYFGPGTRLLVL.

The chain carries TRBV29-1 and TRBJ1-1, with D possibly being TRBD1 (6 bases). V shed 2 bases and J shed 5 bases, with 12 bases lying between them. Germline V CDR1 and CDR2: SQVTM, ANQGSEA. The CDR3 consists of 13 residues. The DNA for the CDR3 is TGCAGCGTTGAACAGGGGCAGGGGACTGAAGCTTTCTTT. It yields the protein CSVEQGQGTEAFF.

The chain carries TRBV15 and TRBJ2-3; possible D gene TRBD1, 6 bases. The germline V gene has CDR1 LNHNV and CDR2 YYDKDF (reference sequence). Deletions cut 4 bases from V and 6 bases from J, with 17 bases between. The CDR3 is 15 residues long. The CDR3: CATSTGADLADTQYF. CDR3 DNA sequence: TGTGCCACCAGCACAGGGGCCGACTTGGCCGATACGCAGTATTTT.

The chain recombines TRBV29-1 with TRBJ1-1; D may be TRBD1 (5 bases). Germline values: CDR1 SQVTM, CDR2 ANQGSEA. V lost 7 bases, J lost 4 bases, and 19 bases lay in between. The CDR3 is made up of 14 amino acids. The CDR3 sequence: CSAFGTYSGTEAFF. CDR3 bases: TGCAGCGCTTTCGGGACCTATAGTGGCACTGAAGCTTTCTTT.

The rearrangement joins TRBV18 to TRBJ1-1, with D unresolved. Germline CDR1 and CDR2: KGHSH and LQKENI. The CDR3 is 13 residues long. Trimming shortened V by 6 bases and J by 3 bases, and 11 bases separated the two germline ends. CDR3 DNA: TGTGCCAGCTCCCAGGCCCGGGACACTGAAGCTTTCTTT. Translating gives CASSQARDTEAFF.

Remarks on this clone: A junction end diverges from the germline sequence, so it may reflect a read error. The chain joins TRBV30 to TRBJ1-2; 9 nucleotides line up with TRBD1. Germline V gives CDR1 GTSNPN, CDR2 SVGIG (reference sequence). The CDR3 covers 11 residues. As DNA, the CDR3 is TGTGCCTGGAGTACTGGACAGGGGCCCCACTTC. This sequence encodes CAWSTGQGPHF. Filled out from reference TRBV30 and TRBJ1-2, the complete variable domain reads SQTIHQWPATLVQPVGSPLSLECTVEGTSNPNLYWYRQAAGRGLQLLFYSVGIGQISSEVPQNLSASRPQDRQFILSSKKLLLSDSGFYLCAWSTGQGPHFGSGTRLTVV.

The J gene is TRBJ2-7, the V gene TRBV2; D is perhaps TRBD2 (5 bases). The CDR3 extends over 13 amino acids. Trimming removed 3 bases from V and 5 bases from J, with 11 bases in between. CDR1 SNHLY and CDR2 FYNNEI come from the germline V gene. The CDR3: CASSDGGTDEQYF. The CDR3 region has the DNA TGTGCCAGCAGTGATGGAGGAACCGACGAGCAGTACTTC.

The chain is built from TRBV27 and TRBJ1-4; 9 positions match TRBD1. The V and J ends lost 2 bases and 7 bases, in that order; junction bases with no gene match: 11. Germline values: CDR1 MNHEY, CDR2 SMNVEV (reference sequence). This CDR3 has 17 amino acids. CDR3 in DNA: TGTGCCAGCAGTTTAAAGGGGGGACAGGGTGGCTTTGAAAAACTGTTTTTT. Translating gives CASSLKGGQGGFEKLFF.

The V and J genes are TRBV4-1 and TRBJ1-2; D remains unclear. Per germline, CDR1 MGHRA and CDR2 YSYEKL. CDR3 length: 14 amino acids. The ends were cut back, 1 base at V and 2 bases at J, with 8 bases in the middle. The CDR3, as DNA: TGCGCCAGCAGCCAAGGATCCTCAAACTATGGCTACACCTTC. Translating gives CASSQGSSNYGYTF.

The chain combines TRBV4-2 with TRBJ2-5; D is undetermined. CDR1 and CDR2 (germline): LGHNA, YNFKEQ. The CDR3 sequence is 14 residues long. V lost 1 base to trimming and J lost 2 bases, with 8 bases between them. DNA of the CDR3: TGTGCCAGCAGCCAAGGACGGGTTCAAGAGACCCAGTACTTC. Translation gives CASSQGRVQETQYF.

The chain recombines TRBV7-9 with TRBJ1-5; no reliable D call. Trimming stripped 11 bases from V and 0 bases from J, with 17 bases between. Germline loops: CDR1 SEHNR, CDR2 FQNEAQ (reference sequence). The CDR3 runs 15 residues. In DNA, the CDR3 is TGTGCCTTACTCGGACGGGGATATAGCAATCAGCCCCAGCATTTT. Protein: CALLGRGYSNQPQHF.

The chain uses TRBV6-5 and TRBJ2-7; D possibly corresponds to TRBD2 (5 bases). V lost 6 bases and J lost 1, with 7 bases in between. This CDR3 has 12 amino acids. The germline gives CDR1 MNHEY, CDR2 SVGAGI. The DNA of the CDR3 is TGTGCCAGCAGCCGGACTTCCTACGAGCAGTACTTC. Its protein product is CASSRTSYEQYF.

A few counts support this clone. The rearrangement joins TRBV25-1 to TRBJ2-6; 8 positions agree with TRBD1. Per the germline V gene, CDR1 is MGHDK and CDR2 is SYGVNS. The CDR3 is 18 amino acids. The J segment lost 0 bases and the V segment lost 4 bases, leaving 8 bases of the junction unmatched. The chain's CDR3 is CASSGWDRTVSGANVLTF. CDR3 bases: TGTGCCAGCAGTGGGTGGGACAGGACCGTCTCTGGGGCCAACGTCCTGACTTTC.